The sample holds a few counts of the clone carrying this TCR beta chain. Its target is not known. CDR3 size: 13 residues. V gave up 4 bases and J gave up 7 bases, with 11 bases separating them. The V gene's germline CDR1 is MNHEY and CDR2 SVGAGI. The repertoire was sequenced with immunoSEQ multiplex PCR; TCRdb's copy has only in-frame clones and lacks some. The table shows fewer than 150,000 clones, with around nine tenths occurring only once. The sample belongs to a study of T cell responses to AZD1222 COVID-19 vaccine. Overall study results and limits: In a largely white British group with more females than males, clonal diversity was possibly underestimated. Repertoires were obtained solely post-peak T cell response. Regions 160-218 and 743-854 dominated among vaccine-associated CD4 TCRs spanning spike.

The sequence derives from an adult who received the AZD1222 COVID-19 vaccine. The chain links TRBV6-5 to TRBJ2-1; D is possibly TRBD1 (6 bases). The sample was peripheral blood, taken 28 days after the second AZD1222 dose. The CDR3 nucleotides are TGTGCCAGCAGTTTGGGGGCGCATAATGAGCAGTTCTTC. This codes for CASSLGAHNEQFF.